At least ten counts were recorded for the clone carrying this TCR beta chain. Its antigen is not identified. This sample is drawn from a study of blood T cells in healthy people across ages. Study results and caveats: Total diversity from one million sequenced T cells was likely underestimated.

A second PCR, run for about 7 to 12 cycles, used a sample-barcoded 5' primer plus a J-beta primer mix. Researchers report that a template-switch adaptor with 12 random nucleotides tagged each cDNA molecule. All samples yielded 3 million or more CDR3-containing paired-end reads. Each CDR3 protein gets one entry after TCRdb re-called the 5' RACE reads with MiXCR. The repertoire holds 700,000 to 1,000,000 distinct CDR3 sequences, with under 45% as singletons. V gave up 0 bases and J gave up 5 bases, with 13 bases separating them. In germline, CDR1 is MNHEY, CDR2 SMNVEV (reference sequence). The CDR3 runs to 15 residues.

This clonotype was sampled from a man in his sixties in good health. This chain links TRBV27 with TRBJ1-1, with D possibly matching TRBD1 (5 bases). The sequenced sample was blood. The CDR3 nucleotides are TGTGCCAGCAGTTTATCTAACGACAGAAAGACTGAAGCTTTCTTT. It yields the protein CASSLSNDRKTEAFF.